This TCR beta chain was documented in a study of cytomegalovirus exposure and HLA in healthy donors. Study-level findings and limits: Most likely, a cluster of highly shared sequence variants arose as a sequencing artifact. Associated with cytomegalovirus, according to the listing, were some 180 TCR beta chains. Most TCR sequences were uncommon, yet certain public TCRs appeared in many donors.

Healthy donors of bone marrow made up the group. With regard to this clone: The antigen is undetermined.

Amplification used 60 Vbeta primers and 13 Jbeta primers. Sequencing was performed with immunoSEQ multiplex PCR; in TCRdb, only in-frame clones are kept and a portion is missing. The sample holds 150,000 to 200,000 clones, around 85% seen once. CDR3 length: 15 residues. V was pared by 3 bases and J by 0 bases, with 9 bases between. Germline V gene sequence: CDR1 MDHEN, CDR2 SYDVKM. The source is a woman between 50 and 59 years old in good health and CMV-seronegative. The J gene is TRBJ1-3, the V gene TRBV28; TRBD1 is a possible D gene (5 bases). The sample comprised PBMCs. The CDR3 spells CASSLGPVSGNTIYF. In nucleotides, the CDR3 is TGTGCCAGCAGTTTGGGGCCGGTCTCTGGAAACACCATATATTTT.